The clone carrying this T cell receptor (beta chain) was seen at least ten times. The antigen remains unidentified. With 5 bases clipped from V and 7 bases from J, the junction kept 9 bases outside the gene matches. CDR1 and CDR2 from the germline V gene are SEHNR and FQNEAQ (reference sequence). This CDR3 is built from 14 residues. The data originate from a study of T cells in Graves' hyperthyroidism and ophthalmopathy. Study-wide results and limits: Most thyroid clonotypes with frequency above 0.001 were detected in blood.

RNA transcripts served as the template for amplifying TCR beta CDR3 regions. Carried out on the TCR CDR3, a first-round RT-PCR used the HTBI primer set. TCRdb independently ran MiXCR on the multiplex PCR reads; one entry per CDR3 protein. The sample records about 410,000 distinct CDR3 sequences, roughly 14% being singletons. Patients were excluded because of uncontrolled infection, other autoimmune disease, pregnancy or lactation. Orbital computed tomography, thyroid ultrasound, serum thyroxine and TRAb, and clinical symptoms together informed the diagnoses. The chain uses TRBV7-9 and TRBJ1-2, with 8 bases that match TRBD1. The sequenced sample was blood. The source is a man younger than 30 with Graves' ophthalmopathy. The CDR3: CASSRGQGYSGYTF. The CDR3 nucleotides are TGTGCCAGCAGCCGCGGACAGGGTTATAGTGGCTACACCTTC.